Shown below are 15 T cell receptor beta chains from a single sample sequenced in a study of T cell responses to AZD1222 COVID-19 vaccine. Measured with immunoSEQ multiplex PCR; TCRdb has only the in-frame clones, and not every one. Of about 120,000 clones in the sample, 70% to 90% were seen once. The starting material was peripheral blood, obtained on day 0 of AZD1222 vaccination. The receptors were gathered from an adult in good health.

The chain carries TRBV6-6 and TRBJ1-3; D call uncertain. Trimming took 2 bases from V and 4 from J, leaving 15 bases between them. The CDR3 is made up of 16 amino acids. CDR1 and CDR2 (germline): MNHNY, SVGAGI (reference sequence). The CDR3 reads CASSYPPVAGGNTIYF. The DNA for the CDR3 is TGTGCCAGCAGTTACCCGCCTGTAGCAGGCGGAAACACCATATATTTT.

The chain combines TRBV6-5 with TRBJ1-1; the match to TRBD1 covers 7 bases. This CDR3 region has 13 residues. The germline gives CDR1 MNHEY, CDR2 SVGAGI. V shed 5 bases and J 3 bases; nucleotides not matched to a gene: 3. DNA of the CDR3: TGTGCCAGCAGTCAGGGGGGGTACACTGAAGCTTTCTTT. It is translated as CASSQGGYTEAFF.

A single count supports this clone. The chain recombines TRBV19 with TRBJ2-5, with 9 positions matching TRBD1. J gave up 3 bases and V 7 bases, and 12 bases lay outside the gene matches. Germline CDR1 and CDR2: LNHDA and SQIVND (reference sequence). The CDR3 is made up of 16 amino acids. The CDR3 bases are TGTGCCAGTACCCGACACCCCGGGACAGGGAAAGAGACCCAGTACTTC. Translating gives CASTRHPGTGKETQYF.

The chain joins TRBV5-6 to TRBJ1-3; D gene unclear. CDR1 SGHDT and CDR2 YYEEEE come from the germline V gene. The CDR3 consists of 13 residues. V shed 0 bases and J shed 1 base, with 2 bases lying between them. Here the CDR3 DNA reads TGTGCCAGCAGCTTGGGGTCTGGAAACACCATATATTTT. It codes for CASSLGSGNTIYF.

About this clone: A read error may account for a junction end that differs from germline. The chain is built from TRBV6-2 or TRBV6-3 and TRBJ2-7; TRBD2 matches 14 bases. Looked up from germline, CDR1 is MNHEY and CDR2 is SVGEGT. The CDR3 has 17 amino acids. CDR3 DNA sequence: TGTGCCAGCAGTTATGGACTAGCGGGAGGCCTCTATTCCCTCGGAATTTTC. Amino acids: CASSYGLAGGLYSLGIF.

The CDR3 loop reads CASSPAWGDPYQETQYF. The CDR3 DNA is TGTGCCAGCAGCCCGGCATGGGGGGACCCGTACCAAGAGACCCAGTACTTC. This chain uses TRBV5-6 with TRBJ2-5, with a tentative D call TRBD2 (6 bases). The CDR3 covers 17 residues. Germline V CDR1 and CDR2: SGHDT, YYEEEE. V was clipped by 4 bases and J by 0 bases, with 19 bases between them. The whole variable domain, remainder taken from reference TRBV5-6 and TRBJ2-5, is DAGVTQSPTHLIKTRGQQVTLRCSPKSGHDTVSWYQQALGQGPQFIFQYYEEEERQRGNFPDRFSGHQFPNYSSELNVNALLLGDSALYLCASSPAWGDPYQETQYFGPGTRLLVL.

J is TRBJ1-2 and V is TRBV5-1; D unresolved. V shed 5 bases and J shed 6 bases, with 29 bases lying between them. The CDR3 loop spans 18 amino acids. Germline CDR1 SGHRS, CDR2 YFSETQ. The CDR3 DNA reads as TGCGCCAGCAGTCCGTCGTTAGGACCGGATGAATTTAGGCATGGCTACACCTTC. This codes for CASSPSLGPDEFRHGYTF.

This clone was detected only once. The chain uses TRBV19 and TRBJ1-2; the match to TRBD1 covers 7 bases. The CDR3 is 15 residues long. V was clipped by 7 bases and J by 7 bases; unmatched bases: 15. Germline V CDR1 and CDR2: LNHDA, SQIVND (reference sequence). This CDR3 reads CASNPDRLSWGGYTF. CDR3 nucleotide sequence: TGTGCCAGTAATCCGGACAGGCTGTCTTGGGGTGGCTACACCTTC.

The rearrangement links TRBV27 to TRBJ1-5; D is unresolved. V lost 0 bases to trimming and J lost 9 bases, with 9 bases between them. The CDR3 has 13 amino acids. Per germline, CDR1 MNHEY and CDR2 SMNVEV (reference sequence). This chain's CDR3 is CASSLSWGGPQHF. CDR3 nucleotides: TGTGCCAGCAGTTTATCCTGGGGAGGGCCCCAGCATTTT.

V and J are TRBV24-1 and TRBJ2-1; D is uncertain. The length of the CDR3 is 13 residues. CDR1 KGHDR and CDR2 SFDVKD come from the germline V gene. The V gene lost 2 bases and the J gene lost 6 bases, with 7 bases spanning the gap. The CDR3 is CATSDYSLNEQFF. CDR3 bases: TGTGCCACCAGTGATTACAGCCTCAATGAGCAGTTCTTC.

The chain has TRBV11-1 and TRBJ2-7, with 7 bases identical to TRBD1. The germline CDR1 and CDR2 sequences are SGHAT and FQDESV (reference sequence). The length of the CDR3 is 16 residues. Losses at the gene ends were 3 bases for V and 1 base for J; bases not matched to a gene: 9. CDR3 loop: CASSFATGTVSYEQYF. The CDR3 DNA follows: TGTGCCAGCAGCTTCGCCACCGGGACAGTGTCCTACGAGCAGTACTTC.

The chain employs TRBV24-1 and TRBJ2-7; 8 bases match TRBD2. The ends lost 3 bases at V and 5 bases at J; junction bases unmatched: 8. The CDR3 extends over 15 amino acids. Germline assignment: CDR1 KGHDR and CDR2 SFDVKD. The CDR3 sequence is CATSDPTSGGDEQYF. The CDR3 bases are TGTGCCACCAGTGATCCTACTAGCGGAGGGGACGAGCAGTACTTC.

The V gene is TRBV7-9, the J gene TRBJ2-7; D is tentatively TRBD1 or TRBD2 (5 bases each). Germline lookup yields CDR1 SEHNR and CDR2 FQNEAQ (reference sequence). CDR3 length: 12 residues. Trimming stripped 1 base from V and 9 bases from J, with 10 bases between. The CDR3 nucleotides are TGTGCCAGCAGCTTAGAGGGGACCGGGCAGTACTTC. This sequence encodes CASSLEGTGQYF.

The rearrangement uses TRBV20-1 and TRBJ2-2; 12 bases are a match to TRBD2. CDR1 and CDR2 from the germline V gene are DFQATT and SNEGSKA (reference sequence). This CDR3 region has 15 residues. V lost 3 bases to trimming and J lost 6 bases; unmatched junction nucleotides: 5. For the CDR3, the DNA is TGCAGTGCTAGTTCCCCTAGCGGGAGGGCCGGGGAGCTGTTTTTT. Its protein product is CSASSPSGRAGELFF.

In its sample, this clone was seen a few times. The genes are TRBV5-5 and TRBJ1-1, with TRBD1 as a possible D gene (5 bases). This CDR3 is 13 amino acids long. Germline-derived CDR1 and CDR2 are SGHKS and YYEKEE (reference sequence). The ends were cut back, 1 base at V and 3 bases at J, with 7 bases in the middle. The CDR3 DNA reads as TGTGCCAGCAGCTTGCAGGGCCACACTGAAGCTTTCTTT. This encodes CASSLQGHTEAFF.